This is a list of T cell receptor beta chains from one sample in a study of T cells after yellow fever vaccination. TCRdb processed the 5' RACE reads anew with MiXCR; each CDR3 protein has one entry. Of about 220,000 distinct CDR3 sequences in the sample, approximately 3% are singletons; the top ten hold roughly 3%. Sequencing was performed on CD4+ T cells sorted from PBMCs, taken 10 days after the yellow fever booster vaccination. The receptors derive from a young man who received the YFV17D yellow fever vaccine. CDR3s include the opening cysteine and the closing phenylalanine or tryptophan. D genes are given only for firm matches. Clone size is not always given. Where it is, it says once, few, many or a class for expanded clones.

j_gene: TRBJ2-5
abundance: -
len: 12
d_gene: TRBD2
v_gene: TRBV10-2
CDR3aa: CASTSWTGGQYF
CDR3nt: TGCGCCAGCACCTCCTGGACGGGAGGCCAGTACTTC

j_gene: TRBJ1-4
abundance: many
len: 17
d_gene: -
v_gene: TRBV6-6
CDR3aa: CASTPQQGLATNEKLFF
CDR3nt: TGTGCCAGCACCCCCCAACAGGGACTTGCAACTAATGAAAAACTGTTTTTT

j_gene: TRBJ1-1
abundance: many
len: 16
d_gene: -
v_gene: TRBV6-1
CDR3aa: CASSEENYGEGTEAFF
CDR3nt: TGTGCCAGCAGTGAAGAGAATTATGGGGAGGGCACTGAAGCTTTCTTT

j_gene: TRBJ1-2
abundance: many
len: 13
d_gene: -
v_gene: TRBV6-2/TRBV6-3
CDR3aa: CASTDDSYYGYTF
CDR3nt: TGTGCCAGCACCGACGACAGCTACTATGGCTACACCTTC

j_gene: TRBJ2-5
abundance: -
len: 14
d_gene: -
v_gene: TRBV5-1
CDR3aa: CASSLIVDLETQYF
CDR3nt: TGCGCCAGCAGCTTGATTGTAGACTTAGAGACCCAGTACTTC

j_gene: TRBJ2-3
abundance: few
len: 16
d_gene: TRBD2
v_gene: TRBV11-1
CDR3aa: CASSLSGGGVADTQYF
CDR3nt: TGTGCCAGCAGCTTATCTGGGGGGGGAGTTGCAGATACGCAGTATTTT

j_gene: TRBJ2-3
abundance: many
len: 13
d_gene: -
v_gene: TRBV20-1
CDR3aa: CSALHPITDTQYF
CDR3nt: TGCAGTGCCCTGCACCCTATCACAGATACGCAGTATTTT

j_gene: TRBJ1-1
abundance: many
len: 13
d_gene: -
v_gene: TRBV20-1
CDR3aa: CSATTGGNTEAFF
CDR3nt: TGCAGTGCCACGACGGGAGGAAACACTGAAGCTTTCTTT

j_gene: TRBJ2-5
abundance: -
len: 13
d_gene: TRBD1
v_gene: TRBV6-2/TRBV6-3
CDR3aa: CASSGDRQETQYF
CDR3nt: TGTGCCAGCAGCGGGGACAGACAAGAGACCCAGTACTTC

j_gene: TRBJ2-5
abundance: -
len: 16
d_gene: TRBD2
v_gene: TRBV5-1
CDR3aa: CASSLAAGPLAGGLYF
CDR3nt: TGCGCCAGCAGCTTGGCGGCAGGGCCTCTAGCGGGGGGCCTGTACTTC

j_gene: TRBJ1-4
abundance: -
len: 12
d_gene: -
v_gene: TRBV6-4
CDR3aa: CAGTVSRGKLFF
CDR3nt: TGTGCCGGCACAGTCTCGAGGGGGAAACTGTTTTTT

j_gene: TRBJ1-1
abundance: many
len: 14
d_gene: TRBD1
v_gene: TRBV5-1
CDR3aa: CASSQQGAGTEAFF
CDR3nt: TGCGCCAGCAGCCAACAGGGGGCTGGCACTGAGGCTTTCTTT

j_gene: TRBJ2-3
abundance: many
len: 14
d_gene: -
v_gene: TRBV5-1
CDR3aa: CASSLEGGEDTQYF
CDR3nt: TGCGCCAGCAGCTTGGAAGGGGGTGAAGATACGCAGTATTTT

j_gene: TRBJ2-1
abundance: few
len: 15
d_gene: TRBD1
v_gene: TRBV18
CDR3aa: CASSPSWTGDNEQFF
CDR3nt: TGTGCCAGCTCACCCTCTTGGACAGGCGACAATGAGCAGTTCTTC

j_gene: TRBJ2-1
abundance: few
len: 12
d_gene: -
v_gene: TRBV29-1
CDR3aa: CGGLGDSNEQFF
CDR3nt: TGCGGCGGACTTGGGGATAGCAATGAGCAGTTCTTC

j_gene: TRBJ1-3
abundance: -
len: 14
d_gene: -
v_gene: TRBV18
CDR3aa: CASSPRANGNTIYF
CDR3nt: TGTGCCAGCTCACCCCGGGCCAATGGAAACACCATATATTTT

j_gene: TRBJ1-3
abundance: few
len: 14
d_gene: -
v_gene: TRBV24-1
CDR3aa: CATSQGASGNTIYF
CDR3nt: TGTGCCACCTCACAGGGCGCCTCTGGAAACACCATATATTTT